This T cell receptor (beta chain) was identified during a study of cytomegalovirus exposure and HLA in healthy donors. Findings and limits, study-wide: Reported findings show TCR beta sequences accurately forecast HLA-A and HLA-B alleles in most subjects.

Germline lookup yields CDR1 SGHAT and CDR2 FQNNGV. The CDR3 loop spans 14 amino acids. V lost 3 bases and J lost 4; bases outside the gene matches: 2. As concerns this clone: The antigen is undetermined.

The PCR ran on 60 Vbeta and 13 Jbeta primers. As processed by the authors: The authors later counted 75 million to 90 million unique TCR beta chains, approximately 12 million of them shared. Profiled with immunoSEQ multiplex PCR; TCRdb holds only in-frame clones, not every one. The V and J calls and clone size are taken from that table; D and trimming were inferred from the DNA. The sample shows about 210,000 clones, about four fifths of them seen only once. The sample was PBMCs. This TCR came from a woman in her forties or fifties in good health and CMV-seropositive. The chain has TRBV11-2 and TRBJ2-2; 7 bases line up with TRBD1. CDR3 loop: CASSFDRVTGELFF. CDR3 bases: TGTGCCAGCAGCTTTGACAGGGTCACCGGGGAGCTGTTTTTT.